This TCR beta chain emerged from a study of OX40 agonist ivuxolimab in advanced cancers. This clone has only a few counts. Germline loops: CDR1 MNHNY, CDR2 SVGAGI (reference sequence). This CDR3 has 14 residues. The ends were cut back, 3 bases at V and 4 bases at J, with 13 bases in the middle. Clones were read by immunoSEQ multiplex PCR, and TCRdb kept only the in-frame ones, dropping some. The data contain some 65,000 clones, around 86% of them singletons. The sequenced sample was CD4+ or CD8+ T cells sorted from blood, obtained in a trial of the OX40 agonist ivuxolimab. This chain links TRBV6-6 with TRBJ2-7; D might be TRBD2 (6 bases). This TCR came from an adult with an advanced solid tumor such as melanoma, head and neck, liver or kidney cancer. In DNA form, the CDR3 reads TGTGCCAGCAGTTATCCTCCGGGGGAATACGAGCAGTACTTC. Its translation: CASSYPPGEYEQYF.